Listed below are T cell receptor beta chains from one sample, sequenced in a study of response to subunit inactivated influenza vaccine. One entry per CDR3 protein, called by TCRdb with MiXCR from the RT-PCR reads. The sample has about 240,000 distinct CDR3 sequences, 12% seen once; the top ten hold over 6.5%. The sample here was non-naive T cells sorted from PBMCs, taken less than 15 days before vaccination. Receptor source: a man between 50 and 59 years old who received an inactivated influenza vaccine. CDR3s include the opening cysteine and the closing phenylalanine or tryptophan. D genes are given only for firm matches. The size field is filled for only some rows; it gives once, few, many or a size class.

d_call: TRBD1
clone_size: many
cdr3_length: 15
v_call: TRBV3-1
j_call: TRBJ2-7
cdr3_nt: TGTGCCAGCAGCCAAGAAGGGGGCTTCTCCTACGAGCAGTACTTC
cdr3_aa: CASSQEGGFSYEQYF

d_call: -
clone_size: many
cdr3_length: 14
v_call: TRBV20-1
j_call: TRBJ2-7
cdr3_nt: TGCAGTGCTAGATCCCCCAGGGACTCTTACGAGCAGTACTTC
cdr3_aa: CSARSPRDSYEQYF

d_call: -
clone_size: -
cdr3_length: 15
v_call: TRBV24-1
j_call: TRBJ2-3
cdr3_nt: TGTGCCACCAGTGATCCCGTATCTAGCACAGATACGCAGTATTTT
cdr3_aa: CATSDPVSSTDTQYF

d_call: -
clone_size: few
cdr3_length: 10
v_call: TRBV20-1
j_call: TRBJ2-7
cdr3_nt: TGCAGTCCCGTAGGGGTTCGGCAGTACTTC
cdr3_aa: CSPVGVRQYF

d_call: -
clone_size: many
cdr3_length: 12
v_call: TRBV2
j_call: TRBJ2-1
cdr3_nt: TGTGCCAGCAGTCCCGGGAGATATGAGCAGTTCTTC
cdr3_aa: CASSPGRYEQFF

d_call: TRBD2
clone_size: -
cdr3_length: 16
v_call: TRBV23-1
j_call: TRBJ2-1
cdr3_nt: TGCGCCAGCAGTCAACCCCGGGTAGCGGGGTACAATGAGCAGTTCTTC
cdr3_aa: CASSQPRVAGYNEQFF

d_call: -
clone_size: -
cdr3_length: 15
v_call: TRBV7-9
j_call: TRBJ1-1
cdr3_nt: TGTGCCAGCAGCTTACTTACGGGTTGGAACACTGAAGCTTTCTTT
cdr3_aa: CASSLLTGWNTEAFF

d_call: TRBD1
clone_size: -
cdr3_length: 14
v_call: TRBV11-2
j_call: TRBJ2-5
cdr3_nt: TGTGCCAGCAGAACGGGACAGGGGGGAGAGACCCAGTACTTC
cdr3_aa: CASRTGQGGETQYF

d_call: TRBD2
clone_size: -
cdr3_length: 14
v_call: TRBV29-1
j_call: TRBJ2-3
cdr3_nt: TGCAGCGTGGGACGAGGCGGGAGATGGGATACGCAGTATTTT
cdr3_aa: CSVGRGGRWDTQYF

d_call: TRBD2
clone_size: few
cdr3_length: 13
v_call: TRBV2
j_call: TRBJ2-7
cdr3_nt: TGTGCCAGCCTTAGCGGGGGCTCCTACGAGCAGTACTTC
cdr3_aa: CASLSGGSYEQYF

d_call: -
clone_size: few
cdr3_length: 15
v_call: TRBV2
j_call: TRBJ2-1
cdr3_nt: TGTGCCAGCACGGCAACACTCGGCTCCTACAATGAGCAGTTCTTC
cdr3_aa: CASTATLGSYNEQFF

d_call: -
clone_size: few
cdr3_length: 13
v_call: TRBV7-3
j_call: TRBJ1-6
cdr3_nt: TGTGCCAGCAGCTTAAATTGGGGATCACCCCTCCACTTT
cdr3_aa: CASSLNWGSPLHF

d_call: -
clone_size: -
cdr3_length: 14
v_call: TRBV7-9
j_call: TRBJ2-5
cdr3_nt: TGTGCCAGCAGCATCGGACACATTCGAGAGACCCAGTACTTC
cdr3_aa: CASSIGHIRETQYF

d_call: -
clone_size: few
cdr3_length: 13
v_call: TRBV12-3/TRBV12-4
j_call: TRBJ2-7
cdr3_nt: TGTGCCAGCAGTCCAGGCTCCGCCTACGAGCAGTACTTC
cdr3_aa: CASSPGSAYEQYF

d_call: TRBD2
clone_size: -
cdr3_length: 14
v_call: TRBV20-1
j_call: TRBJ2-2
cdr3_nt: TGCAGTGGAGCTAGCGGGAAGGGAGCCGGGGAGCTGTTTTTT
cdr3_aa: CSGASGKGAGELFF

d_call: TRBD2
clone_size: few
cdr3_length: 15
v_call: TRBV5-5
j_call: TRBJ2-1
cdr3_nt: TGTGCCAGCAGCCCTGGGACTACGACCTACAATGAGCAGTTCTTC
cdr3_aa: CASSPGTTTYNEQFF

d_call: -
clone_size: many
cdr3_length: 14
v_call: TRBV29-1
j_call: TRBJ2-3
cdr3_nt: TGCAGCGTTGGTAAAGCGGCGAGCACAGATACGCAGTATTTT
cdr3_aa: CSVGKAASTDTQYF

d_call: -
clone_size: many
cdr3_length: 13
v_call: TRBV20-1
j_call: TRBJ1-5
cdr3_nt: TGCAGTGCTAGAGTCCCCGGGATTCAGCCCCAGCATTTT
cdr3_aa: CSARVPGIQPQHF

d_call: TRBD1
clone_size: few
cdr3_length: 15
v_call: TRBV15
j_call: TRBJ2-2
cdr3_nt: TGTGCCACCAGCACAGGCAGGGGGCTCCGAGGGGAGCTGTTTTTT
cdr3_aa: CATSTGRGLRGELFF

d_call: -
clone_size: few
cdr3_length: 13
v_call: TRBV2
j_call: TRBJ2-4
cdr3_nt: TGTGCCAGCAGGGCAGGGCCCAAAAACATTCAGTACTTC
cdr3_aa: CASRAGPKNIQYF

d_call: -
clone_size: -
cdr3_length: 14
v_call: TRBV4-2
j_call: TRBJ2-1
cdr3_nt: TGTGCCAGCAGCCAAGATGAAGCCACCCAGAGGCAGTTCTTC
cdr3_aa: CASSQDEATQRQFF

d_call: -
clone_size: few
cdr3_length: 12
v_call: TRBV20-1
j_call: TRBJ2-1
cdr3_nt: TGCAGTGCTGTCGGATCCAACAATGAGCAGTTCTTC
cdr3_aa: CSAVGSNNEQFF

d_call: TRBD2
clone_size: few
cdr3_length: 14
v_call: TRBV12-3/TRBV12-4
j_call: TRBJ2-7
cdr3_nt: TGTGCCAGCAGTTTCTACCGGGAGGGGAGCGAGCAGTACTTC
cdr3_aa: CASSFYREGSEQYF

d_call: -
clone_size: -
cdr3_length: 18
v_call: TRBV6-8
j_call: TRBJ2-2
cdr3_nt: TGTGCCAGCAGTTACGGAAGCGGCCCTACGCGAGCCACCGGGGAGCTGTTTTTT
cdr3_aa: CASSYGSGPTRATGELFF

d_call: -
clone_size: -
cdr3_length: 15
v_call: TRBV20-1
j_call: TRBJ2-2
cdr3_nt: TGCAGTGCTAGAGATCTAGGGAGGTCCGCCGGGGAGCTGTTTTTT
cdr3_aa: CSARDLGRSAGELFF

d_call: -
clone_size: few
cdr3_length: 14
v_call: TRBV4-2
j_call: TRBJ2-7
cdr3_nt: TGTGCCAGCAGCCAATCGGGGGACGCCTACGAGCAGTACTTC
cdr3_aa: CASSQSGDAYEQYF

d_call: TRBD2
clone_size: many
cdr3_length: 13
v_call: TRBV29-1
j_call: TRBJ2-3
cdr3_nt: TGCAGCGTTGTGGCGGGGGAGGCAGATACGCAGTATTTT
cdr3_aa: CSVVAGEADTQYF

d_call: TRBD1
clone_size: many
cdr3_length: 16
v_call: TRBV2
j_call: TRBJ2-7
cdr3_nt: TGTGCCAGCAGTGGGGGGACAGGCCTCCATGCCTACGAGCAGTACTTC
cdr3_aa: CASSGGTGLHAYEQYF

d_call: -
clone_size: many
cdr3_length: 11
v_call: TRBV10-3
j_call: TRBJ2-5
cdr3_nt: TGTGCCATCAGCGAGAAAGAGACCCAGTACTTC
cdr3_aa: CAISEKETQYF

d_call: -
clone_size: few
cdr3_length: 17
v_call: TRBV10-3
j_call: TRBJ1-5
cdr3_nt: TGTGCCATCAGTGAGAGTCGGGGCGGATATAGCAATCAGCCCCAGCATTTT
cdr3_aa: CAISESRGGYSNQPQHF

d_call: TRBD2
clone_size: many
cdr3_length: 14
v_call: TRBV5-1
j_call: TRBJ2-1
cdr3_nt: TGCGCCAGCAGCTTGGCCTTAGGGAGGGATGAGCAGTTCTTC
cdr3_aa: CASSLALGRDEQFF

d_call: -
clone_size: many
cdr3_length: 12
v_call: TRBV2
j_call: TRBJ2-3
cdr3_nt: TGTGCCAGCAGTGGGGTCTCAGATACGCAGTATTTT
cdr3_aa: CASSGVSDTQYF

d_call: TRBD1
clone_size: few
cdr3_length: 14
v_call: TRBV29-1
j_call: TRBJ2-3
cdr3_nt: TGCAGCGCCATGACAGGGGGGATGACAGATACGCAGTATTTT
cdr3_aa: CSAMTGGMTDTQYF

d_call: -
clone_size: many
cdr3_length: 13
v_call: TRBV7-7
j_call: TRBJ2-3
cdr3_nt: TGTGCTAGCAGTTCAACAGGGAGAGATACGCAGTATTTT
cdr3_aa: CASSSTGRDTQYF

d_call: -
clone_size: many
cdr3_length: 15
v_call: TRBV7-2
j_call: TRBJ2-7
cdr3_nt: TGTGCCAGCAGCTTAGGAGATTGGGGCGCCTACGAGCAGTACTTC
cdr3_aa: CASSLGDWGAYEQYF

d_call: TRBD1
clone_size: few
cdr3_length: 13
v_call: TRBV7-3
j_call: TRBJ2-1
cdr3_nt: TGTGCCAGCAGCTCCTCTCAGGGGGCCTCTCAGTTCTTC
cdr3_aa: CASSSSQGASQFF

d_call: -
clone_size: many
cdr3_length: 15
v_call: TRBV24-1
j_call: TRBJ2-1
cdr3_nt: TGTGCCACCAGTGTGGGGAGTGGGGGATACAATGAGCAGTTCTTC
cdr3_aa: CATSVGSGGYNEQFF

d_call: TRBD2
clone_size: few
cdr3_length: 15
v_call: TRBV7-2
j_call: TRBJ2-7
cdr3_nt: TGTGCCAGCAGCTTAGACGGCGGGGGGTTCTACGAGCAGTACTTC
cdr3_aa: CASSLDGGGFYEQYF

d_call: TRBD1
clone_size: -
cdr3_length: 14
v_call: TRBV29-1
j_call: TRBJ2-2
cdr3_nt: TGCAGCGGCCGGACAGGGGGCAACACCGGGGAGCTGTTTTTT
cdr3_aa: CSGRTGGNTGELFF

d_call: -
clone_size: few
cdr3_length: 15
v_call: TRBV5-6
j_call: TRBJ2-2
cdr3_nt: TGTGCCAGCAGCTGGACTTCGGGGGAGAACGGGGAGCTGTTTTTT
cdr3_aa: CASSWTSGENGELFF

d_call: -
clone_size: many
cdr3_length: 13
v_call: TRBV2
j_call: TRBJ2-3
cdr3_nt: TGTGCCAGCAGAGCGCGGGCCACAGATACGCAGTATTTT
cdr3_aa: CASRARATDTQYF

d_call: -
clone_size: many
cdr3_length: 15
v_call: TRBV6-2/TRBV6-3
j_call: TRBJ2-4
cdr3_nt: TGTGCCAGCAGTAGACCGGGTCTAGCCAAAAACATTCAGTACTTC
cdr3_aa: CASSRPGLAKNIQYF

d_call: TRBD2
clone_size: -
cdr3_length: 15
v_call: TRBV7-3
j_call: TRBJ2-1
cdr3_nt: TGTGCCAGCAGCTTAATGGGCGGGAGTACCAATGAGCAGTTCTTC
cdr3_aa: CASSLMGGSTNEQFF

d_call: -
clone_size: -
cdr3_length: 13
v_call: TRBV29-1
j_call: TRBJ2-5
cdr3_nt: TGCAGCGTTTCGACAGTAACGAAAGAGACCCAGTACTTC
cdr3_aa: CSVSTVTKETQYF

d_call: TRBD1
clone_size: -
cdr3_length: 13
v_call: TRBV20-1
j_call: TRBJ1-2
cdr3_nt: TGCAGTGCGGCGGACAGGGCCAACTATGGCTACACCTTC
cdr3_aa: CSAADRANYGYTF

d_call: -
clone_size: -
cdr3_length: 13
v_call: TRBV6-6
j_call: TRBJ2-7
cdr3_nt: TGTGCCAGCGTGTGGGACGGATCCTACGAGCAGTACTTC
cdr3_aa: CASVWDGSYEQYF

d_call: -
clone_size: few
cdr3_length: 14
v_call: TRBV4-2
j_call: TRBJ2-7
cdr3_nt: TGTGCCAGCAGCCAAGATACAGGCCCCTACGAGCAGTACTTC
cdr3_aa: CASSQDTGPYEQYF

d_call: TRBD2
clone_size: few
cdr3_length: 16
v_call: TRBV27
j_call: TRBJ2-3
cdr3_nt: TGTGCCAGCAGTCCGTCGACTAGCGGGGCCGCAGATACGCAGTATTTT
cdr3_aa: CASSPSTSGAADTQYF

d_call: -
clone_size: few
cdr3_length: 16
v_call: TRBV20-1
j_call: TRBJ2-1
cdr3_nt: TGCAGTGCTAGAAAATTGGGCGGGAAGTTTCTCCATGAGCAGTTCTTC
cdr3_aa: CSARKLGGKFLHEQFF

d_call: -
clone_size: many
cdr3_length: 12
v_call: TRBV20-1
j_call: TRBJ2-3
cdr3_nt: TGCAGTGCTACCCGCGGGGCAGATACGCAGTATTTT
cdr3_aa: CSATRGADTQYF

d_call: -
clone_size: few
cdr3_length: 14
v_call: TRBV15
j_call: TRBJ2-7
cdr3_nt: TGTGCCACCAGCAGAGTTCAGGGACGCTACGAGCAGTACTTC
cdr3_aa: CATSRVQGRYEQYF

d_call: -
clone_size: -
cdr3_length: 14
v_call: TRBV6-5
j_call: TRBJ2-3
cdr3_nt: TGTGCCAGCAGTTACACCCGCCTCACAGATACGCAGTATTTT
cdr3_aa: CASSYTRLTDTQYF

d_call: TRBD2
clone_size: -
cdr3_length: 15
v_call: TRBV28
j_call: TRBJ2-7
cdr3_nt: TGTGCCAGCAGTACTAGAGCGGGGCCCAACTACGAGCAGTACTTC
cdr3_aa: CASSTRAGPNYEQYF